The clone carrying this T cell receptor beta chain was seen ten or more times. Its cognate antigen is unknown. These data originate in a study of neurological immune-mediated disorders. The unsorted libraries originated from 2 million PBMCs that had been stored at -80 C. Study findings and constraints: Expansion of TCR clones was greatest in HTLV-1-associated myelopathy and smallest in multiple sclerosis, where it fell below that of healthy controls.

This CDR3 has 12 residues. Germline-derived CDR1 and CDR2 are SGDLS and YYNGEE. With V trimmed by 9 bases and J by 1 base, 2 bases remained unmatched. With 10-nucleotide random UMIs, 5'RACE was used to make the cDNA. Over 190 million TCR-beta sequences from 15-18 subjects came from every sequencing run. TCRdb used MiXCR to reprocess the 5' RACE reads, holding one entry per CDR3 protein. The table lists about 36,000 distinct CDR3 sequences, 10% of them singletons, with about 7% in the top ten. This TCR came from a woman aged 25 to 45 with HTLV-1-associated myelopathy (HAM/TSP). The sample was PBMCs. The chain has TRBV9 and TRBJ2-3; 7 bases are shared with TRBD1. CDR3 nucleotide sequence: TGTGCCACCGACAGGGGCACAGATACGCAGTATTTT. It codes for CATDRGTDTQYF.